The T cell receptor beta chain described here comes from a study of CD4 T cells in relation to SARS-CoV-2 and coronaviruses (dated by TCRdb to 2020 to 2022). Context from the whole study: In the ViraFEST assay, PBMCs were grown with antigen for nine to eleven days, and TCR beta CDR3s were then sequenced to identify antigen-specific clonal expansions. An HIV-1 Nef peptide pool or a culture without peptide was used as the negative reference condition. Shared crossreactive spike epitopes were mapped to their HLA restriction using patient-derived lymphoblastoid cell lines. At the level of individual TCR clonotypes, the study evaluated whether memory CD4+ T cells crossreact between the spike proteins of SARS-CoV-2 and those of common cold coronaviruses. The Adaptive Biotechnologies TCR-sequencing kit was used to sequence samples from three pre-COVID donors and the naive versus memory experiments, while other data came from Illumina-based sequencing. For other donors in the study, expansion assays were sequenced with a different, Illumina-based TCR-beta assay. Study-wide findings and limitations: Since the crossreactivity analysis centred on spike protein, crossreactivity against other viral proteins was not assessed. Pre-pandemic and post-infection samples were not both contributed by any donor, so tracing of the source of pre-existing responses was limited. The study was limited by small numbers of patients and tested TCRs. Significantly weaker SARS-CoV-2-driven expansion was shown by crossreactive clones than by monoreactive clones, consistent with antigenic imprinting. Around two thirds of donors had memory CD4+ clonotypes that crossrecognized SARS-CoV-2 and at least one common cold coronavirus spike.

CD4+ T cells from unexposed donors were collected before the COVID-19 pandemic (2011-2018). The EasySep CD4+ T cell isolation kit was used to isolate CD4+ T cells once the cultures had run for roughly 11 days. As cell number allowed, CD4+ T cells from unexposed donors were tested for reactivity to SARS-CoV-2 S and N and to four common cold coronavirus spike pools. PBMCs were cultured at over 1.5 million per well in IMDM supplemented with around 5% human AB serum and about 9 IU/ml IL-2. Half of the culture medium was replaced with fresh IL-2-containing medium on days 3 and 7. In general, every peptide culture condition was set up in three replicate wells. The leukapheresis product for the unexposed donors was obtained through commercial purchase. Ficoll-Paque PLUS gradient centrifugation was used to isolate PBMCs from either whole blood or leukapheresis product. PBMCs were either cryopreserved at -140°C or used fresh in the expansion assay. The QIAamp Micro DNA Kit was used to extract genomic DNA from the CD4+ T cells.

Based on the germline V gene, the CDR1 and CDR2 sequences are SNHLY and FYNNEI. Trimming costs V 3 bases and J 10 bases, and their ends lie 19 bases apart. Its CDR3 holds 15 amino acids, cysteine through phenylalanine. Only the CDR3 region is kept as DNA, spanning 45 bases read in frame from base 1. The library came from the immunoSEQ multiplex PCR assay. In the authors' own workflow: During preprocessing, nonproductive sequences were discarded, as were any CDR3s that did not begin with C, did not end with F or W, or were shorter than 7 amino acids. The MANAFEST web app identified antigen-specific clonotypes based on expansion compared with the reference and other culture wells. To be counted as positive, a clone had to show significant expansion compared with the reference culture, at an FDR below 0.05, in 2 of 3 replicate wells. For a clone to be considered positive, significant expansion relative to all other tandem wells and an odds ratio above 5 were also required. CDR3 homology was quantified as pairwise Levenshtein distance, calculated with the stringdist R package after three terminal residues were trimmed from each end. TCRdb holds this immuneACCESS table with in-frame rearrangements only. Some clones are missing; in checked studies, unresolved V genes explain under half, and the rest has no known cause. For V, J and clone size, that table is used; D and trimming come from the DNA. Counted in this sample were 20,000 to 25,000 clones; 65% to 80% of them appeared once. The top ten clonotypes cover roughly an eighth of the sample.

This clone was counted between two and nine times. What antigen it recognizes has not been identified. Base qualities are missing; no much larger clone stands one base away. The rearranged chain carries TRBV2 and TRBJ2-1; the D gene lacks a confident call. This TCR was sampled from a human donor in good health. Sequencing used CD4+ T cells from PBMCs, cultured in vitro. The nucleotide sequence is TGTGCCAGCAGTGAGTATGGCAGCTCTTGGCGGGAGCAGTTCTTC. It codes for CASSEYGSSWREQFF.